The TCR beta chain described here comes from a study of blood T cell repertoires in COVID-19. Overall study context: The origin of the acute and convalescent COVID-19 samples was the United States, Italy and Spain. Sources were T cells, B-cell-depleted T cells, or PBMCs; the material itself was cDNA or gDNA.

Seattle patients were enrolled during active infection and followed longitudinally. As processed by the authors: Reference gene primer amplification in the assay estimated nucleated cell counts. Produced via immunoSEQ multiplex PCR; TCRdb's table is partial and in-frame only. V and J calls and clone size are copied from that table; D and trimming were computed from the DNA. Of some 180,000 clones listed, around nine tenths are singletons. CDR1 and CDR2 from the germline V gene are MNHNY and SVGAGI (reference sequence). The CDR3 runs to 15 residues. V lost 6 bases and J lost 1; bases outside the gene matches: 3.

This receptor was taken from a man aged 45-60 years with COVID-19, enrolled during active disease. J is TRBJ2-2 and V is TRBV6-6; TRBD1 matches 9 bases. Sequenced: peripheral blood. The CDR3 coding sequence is TGTGCCAGCAGCCCGACAGGGGGGAACACCGGGGAGCTGTTTTTT. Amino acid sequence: CASSPTGGNTGELFF.